The text below deals with one TCR beta chain. Its specificity is unknown. The repertoire was sequenced with immunoSEQ multiplex PCR; TCRdb's copy has only in-frame clones and lacks some. The sample comprises more than 3,500 clones, more than 65% of which are singletons, and 9% to 9.5% rests with the top ten. This sample is part of a study of tumor-infiltrating lymphocytes in localized non-small cell lung cancer. Study-level background: The cohort mixed smokers and never-smokers, several histologies, and some post-neoadjuvant-chemotherapy samples. Points from the study as a whole: Different pieces of the same tissue went to different assays, confounding technical variation with intratumor heterogeneity. Compared with uninvolved lung, tumors showed higher T cell infiltration by TCRbeta sequencing.

The V gene's germline CDR1 is SGHTA and CDR2 FQGNSA. The CDR3 has 13 amino acids. The junction had 2 bases not matched to a gene; V was cut back by 5 bases and J by 2 bases. The TCR originated in a human donor with non-small cell lung cancer. The rearrangement links TRBV7-2 to TRBJ2-5, with 7 bases aligning to TRBD2. Sequenced sample: uninvolved lung tissue not adjacent to the tumor. In DNA form, the CDR3 reads TGTGCCAGCAGCGGGGGACTACAAGAGACCCAGTACTTC. It yields the protein CASSGGLQETQYF. Filled out from reference TRBV7-2 and TRBJ2-5, the complete variable domain reads GAGVSQSPSNKVTEKGKDVELRCDPISGHTALYWYRQSLGQGLEFLIYFQGNSAPDKSGLPSDRFSAERTGGSVSTLTIQRTQQEDSAVYLCASSGGLQETQYFGPGTRLLVL.